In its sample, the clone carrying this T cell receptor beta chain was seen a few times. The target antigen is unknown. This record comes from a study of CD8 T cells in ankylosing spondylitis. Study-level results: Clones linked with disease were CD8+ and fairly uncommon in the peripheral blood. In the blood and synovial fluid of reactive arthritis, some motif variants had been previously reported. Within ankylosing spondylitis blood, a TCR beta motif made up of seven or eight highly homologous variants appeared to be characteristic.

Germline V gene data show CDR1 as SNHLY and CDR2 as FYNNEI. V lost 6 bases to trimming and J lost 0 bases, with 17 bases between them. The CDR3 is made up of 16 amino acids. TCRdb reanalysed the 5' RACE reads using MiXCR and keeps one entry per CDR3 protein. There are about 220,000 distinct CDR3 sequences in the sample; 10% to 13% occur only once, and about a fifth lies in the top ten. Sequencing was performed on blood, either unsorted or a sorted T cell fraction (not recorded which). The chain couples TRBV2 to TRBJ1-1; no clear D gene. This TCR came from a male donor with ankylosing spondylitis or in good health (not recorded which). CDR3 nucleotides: TGTGCCAGCAGCGGTTTTTCGGGATTTATGAACACTGAAGCTTTCTTT. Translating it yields CASSGFSGFMNTEAFF.